The 9 T cell receptor beta chains below come from one sample, sequenced in a study of blood T cell repertoires in COVID-19. Assay used: immunoSEQ multiplex PCR; TCRdb lists only in-frame clones, some missing. The repertoire holds some 300,000 clones, with roughly 86% as singletons. Sample: peripheral blood. The receptors were gathered from an older man with acute or convalescent COVID-19.

The CDR3 nucleotides read TGTGCCAGCAGCTTGGGGCTAGCGGGGGTCAGTGATACGCAGTATTTT. Protein sequence: CASSLGLAGVSDTQYF. V and J are TRBV5-4 and TRBJ2-3; 10 nucleotides agree with TRBD2. CDR3 length: 16 residues. Germline lookup yields CDR1 SGHNT and CDR2 YYREEE (reference sequence). Trimming removed 0 bases from V and 6 bases from J; junction bases left unmatched: 7.

This rearrangement joins TRBV19 to TRBJ2-7; 11 bases fit TRBD1. There are 15 residues in the CDR3. V lost 6 bases to trimming and J lost 4 bases; unmatched junction nucleotides: 8. Germline V lookup: CDR1 LNHDA, CDR2 SQIVND (reference sequence). Written as DNA, the CDR3 is TGTGCCAGTAGCGACGCCGGGACAGGGGGTTACGAGCAGTACTTC. Translation gives CASSDAGTGGYEQYF.

The V and J genes are TRBV4-3 and TRBJ1-3, with TRBD1 matching 9 bases. The J segment lost 8 bases and the V segment lost 5 bases, leaving 13 bases of the junction unmatched. CDR1 and CDR2 from the germline V gene are LGHNA and YSLEER. This CDR3 region has 16 residues. The CDR3 loop reads CASSKRTGASGDTIYF. For the CDR3, the DNA is TGCGCCAGCAGCAAACGGACAGGGGCGAGCGGAGACACCATATATTTT.

The rearrangement uses TRBV4-1 and TRBJ2-7, with D tentatively TRBD1 (6 bases). The CDR3 is 15 amino acids. Germline V gene data show CDR1 as MGHRA and CDR2 as YSYEKL. Trimming took off 0 bases at V and 6 bases at J, with 15 bases between the two ends. For the CDR3, the DNA is TGCGCCAGCAGCCAAGATCTTGTGAGGGGGACCGAGCAGTACTTC. Protein: CASSQDLVRGTEQYF.

The rearrangement links TRBV30 to TRBJ1-2, with D unclear. The CDR3 length is 15 residues. Trimming took 3 bases from V and 1 from J, leaving 15 bases between them. Germline loops: CDR1 GTSNPN, CDR2 SVGIG (reference sequence). CDR3 sequence reads: CAWRSWAPVNYGYTF. In DNA form, the CDR3 reads TGTGCCTGGAGAAGTTGGGCACCCGTTAACTATGGCTACACCTTC.

V usage is TRBV20-1 and J usage is TRBJ1-1; 7 nucleotides match TRBD1. V lost 3 bases, J lost 6 bases, and 7 bases stayed unmatched. Looked up from germline, CDR1 is DFQATT and CDR2 is SNEGSKA (reference sequence). The CDR3 sequence is 13 residues long. Here the CDR3 reads CSASKGARSEAFF. In DNA, the CDR3 is TGCAGTGCTAGTAAGGGGGCGCGGTCTGAAGCTTTCTTT.

The V call is TRBV2, the J call TRBJ2-2; D is possibly TRBD1 (6 bases). The CDR3 length is 14 residues. Germline CDR1 SNHLY, CDR2 FYNNEI. V dropped 11 bases and J dropped 6 bases, with 19 bases sitting between them. CDR3 in amino acids: CAGSQGLGAGELFF. CDR3 DNA: TGTGCCGGGAGTCAGGGGCTGGGAGCCGGGGAGCTGTTTTTT. The variable domain in full, with the rest retrieved from reference TRBV2 and TRBJ2-2, is EPEVTQTPSHQVTQMGQEVILRCVPISNHLYFYWYRQILGQKVEFLVSFYNNEISEKSEIFDDQFSVERPDGSNFTLKIRSTKLEDSAMYFCAGSQGLGAGELFFGEGSRLTVL.

V usage is TRBV3-1 (or the pseudogene TRBV3-2) and J usage is TRBJ1-2; D unclear. CDR1 and CDR2 from the germline V gene are LGHDT and YNNKEL (reference sequence). The CDR3 is 14 residues long. Between the trimmed V and J ends, which lost 1 base and 3 bases, there was a span of 9 bases. Here the CDR3 reads CASSQVEGDYGYTF. The CDR3 DNA is TGTGCCAGCAGCCAAGTAGAAGGAGACTATGGCTACACCTTC.

The chain couples TRBV5-6 to TRBJ1-5; tentative D call: TRBD1 (6 bases). The CDR3 length is 16 residues. Germline-derived CDR1 and CDR2 are SGHDT and YYEEEE. V was shortened by 4 bases and J by 3 bases, with 17 bases between the two germline ends. The CDR3 DNA sequence: TGTGCCAGCAGCCAAGAGGACAGCGAATACAATCAGCCCCAGCATTTT. Translation gives CASSQEDSEYNQPQHF.